Listed below are T cell receptor beta chains from one sample, sequenced in a study of CD4 T cell repertoires in COVID-19. Produced via immunoSEQ multiplex PCR; TCRdb's table is partial and in-frame only. The table has tens of thousands of clones, 83% seen once; the top ten hold over 0.45%. The sequencing used CD4+ T cells from peripheral blood, collected after recovery from COVID-19. These receptors originate from a human donor who had COVID-19. Each CDR3 is given with its conserved first and last residue. Rows give clone size only sometimes, using once, few, many, or a class for an expanded clone.

clone_size j_call v_call cdr3_aa
NA TRBJ1-6 TRBV27 CASRGEGALHF
NA TRBJ1-2 TRBV3-1/TRBV3-2 CASSQEGQGIRGYTF
once TRBJ2-7 TRBV2 CASSVAGAAYEQYF
once TRBJ1-4 TRBV3-1/TRBV3-2 CASSQGRIGRDEKLFF
few TRBJ2-7 TRBV5-6 CASRGLRISSYEQYF
NA TRBJ1-2 TRBV5-1 CASSLDPNYGYTF
NA TRBJ1-5 TRBV19 CASSAAHLQGMVQQPQHF
NA TRBJ1-2 TRBV5-8 CASSLLNNYGYTF
few TRBJ1-1 TRBV12-3/TRBV12-4 CASSLIRDSEAFF
NA TRBJ2-1 TRBV14 CASSQDSKQAGEQFF
NA TRBJ1-1 TRBV19 CASRQGKGTEAFF
once TRBJ2-5 TRBV3-1/TRBV3-2 CASSRGPRTSGQETQYF
NA TRBJ1-3 TRBV6-5 CASSSTGGAGNTIYF
once TRBJ2-7 TRBV7-2 CASSLAPGDSYEQYF
NA TRBJ1-2 TRBV7-2 CASRPSPGGDYGYTF
NA TRBJ2-1 TRBV7-2 CASSLINEQFF
NA TRBJ2-1 TRBV7-6 CASTLLAEHNEQFF